The 17 T cell receptor beta chains listed next were all sequenced from one sample in a study of PD-L1 blockade in urothelial cancer. Repertoires were generated with immunoSEQ multiplex PCR, while TCRdb's copy carries only in-frame clones and drops some. This sample has roughly 120,000 clones; more than 85% occur once, and the top ten carry 1.5% to 2%. Time point denoted: peripheral blood 6 weeks after treatment start. Here the sequenced sample was PBMCs, taken around atezolizumab (anti-PD-L1) treatment. All receptors come from a man aged 55 to 69 with urothelial cancer.

The chain is built from TRBV7-3 and TRBJ2-1; TRBD2 aligns across 9 bases. V lost 3 bases to trimming and J lost 4 bases; unmatched junction nucleotides: 13. Germline V gives CDR1 SGHTA, CDR2 FQGTGA. The length of the CDR3 is 18 residues. CDR3 sequence (DNA): TGTGCCAGCAGCTTCCGACCTGGACTAGCGCAAGTTTACAATGAGCAGTTCTTC. Translation: CASSFRPGLAQVYNEQFF. The full variable domain, with the rest looked up from reference TRBV7-3 and TRBJ2-1, is GAGVSQTPSNKVTEKGKYVELRCDPISGHTALYWYRQSLGQGPEFLIYFQGTGAADDSGLPNDRFFAVRPEGSVSTLKIQRTERGDSAVYLCASSFRPGLAQVYNEQFFGPGTRLTVL.

The chain couples TRBV12-5 to TRBJ2-7, with D possibly matching TRBD1 (6 bases). This CDR3 contains 15 residues. The V end lost 3 bases, the J end lost 3 bases, and 15 bases lay between the germline ends. Germline V gives CDR1 LGHNT, CDR2 FRNRAP. The DNA of the CDR3 is TGTGCTAGTGGTTTAAATCTGGGACACAGCTACGAGCAGTACTTC. This sequence encodes CASGLNLGHSYEQYF.

J is TRBJ2-1 and V is TRBV10-3, with 10 bases that match TRBD2. Losses at the gene ends were 6 bases for V and 5 bases for J; bases not matched to a gene: 4. CDR1 and CDR2 from the germline V gene are ENHRY and SYGVKD. There are 14 residues in the CDR3. The CDR3, as DNA: TGTGCCATCAGGGGGACTAGCGCCAACAATGAGCAGTTCTTC. It translates to CAIRGTSANNEQFF.

The chain is built from TRBV15 and TRBJ2-3; 8 bases match TRBD1. The germline CDR1 and CDR2 sequences are LNHNV and YYDKDF (reference sequence). V gave up 0 bases and J gave up 5 bases; unmatched junction bases: 13. This CDR3 has 18 residues. The CDR3 region is CATSREGAWTGRRDTQYF. CDR3 nucleotide sequence: TGTGCCACCAGCAGAGAGGGGGCATGGACAGGGAGGCGAGATACGCAGTATTTT.

The chain joins TRBV25-1 to TRBJ1-2; 9 bases line up with TRBD1. This CDR3 region has 17 residues. The V segment lost 4 bases and the J segment 3 bases; nucleotides outside the gene matches: 12. The germline CDR1 and CDR2 sequences are MGHDK and SYGVNS. The CDR3 region is CASSGIYRGRLDYGYTF. The CDR3 coding sequence is TGTGCCAGCAGTGGGATCTACAGGGGGCGTCTTGACTATGGCTACACCTTC.

This clone was detected a few times. V gene TRBV7-9 combines with J gene TRBJ2-1; 8 bases align to TRBD2. The V segment lost 1 base and the J segment 3 bases; nucleotides outside the gene matches: 8. Germline lookup yields CDR1 SEHNR and CDR2 FQNEAQ (reference sequence). This CDR3 has 17 residues. CDR3 nucleotides: TGTGCCAGCAGCTTAGGATACGGGGGGGGACGCTACAATGAGCAGTTCTTC. Protein: CASSLGYGGGRYNEQFF.

The chain has TRBV5-1 and TRBJ1-2, with 7 bases identical to TRBD1. The CDR3 consists of 14 residues. The V gene end was trimmed by 4 bases and the J gene end by 8 bases; junction bases not matched to a gene: 11. Germline loops: CDR1 SGHRS, CDR2 YFSETQ. The CDR3 bases are TGCGCCAGCAGCAACAGGGGAGAATTGGGCGGCTACACCTTC. Amino acids: CASSNRGELGGYTF.

The V gene is TRBV13, the J gene TRBJ2-7, with a weak D call TRBD2 (5 bases). CDR3 length: 14 amino acids. V lost 2 bases to trimming and J lost 5 bases, with 13 bases between them. CDR1 is PRHDT, CDR2 FYEKMQ, per germline (reference sequence). CDR3 residues: CASSLPGTGHEQYF. CDR3 DNA sequence: TGTGCCAGCAGCTTACCGGGAACCGGTCACGAGCAGTACTTC.

This sequence joins TRBV27 and TRBJ1-3, with a weak D call TRBD1 (6 bases). The V end lost 6 bases, the J end lost 2 bases, and 17 bases lay between the germline ends. The CDR3 has 16 amino acids. Germline assignment: CDR1 MNHEY and CDR2 SMNVEV (reference sequence). The CDR3 DNA follows: TGTGCCAGCAGCCCCACCACGGGGGGCGCTGGAAACACCATATATTTT. This gives the protein CASSPTTGGAGNTIYF.

The V gene is TRBV18, the J gene TRBJ1-2, with 7 bases lining up with TRBD1. Trimming removed 3 bases from V and 4 bases from J; junction bases left unmatched: 2. The germline gives CDR1 KGHSH, CDR2 LQKENI. The CDR3 runs 13 residues. The CDR3 loop is CASSPTGSYGYTF. CDR3 in DNA: TGTGCCAGCTCACCGACAGGGTCCTATGGCTACACCTTC.

V and J are TRBV28 and TRBJ2-3, with 10 positions matching TRBD2. The germline gives CDR1 MDHEN, CDR2 SYDVKM. The CDR3 covers 15 residues. Trimming cost V 5 bases and J 1 base; bases outside gene matches: 3. This CDR3 reads CASSLAGVGTDTQYF. The CDR3 nucleotides read TGTGCCAGCAGTCTAGCGGGAGTTGGCACAGATACGCAGTATTTT. Drawing the rest from reference TRBV28 and TRBJ2-3, the complete variable domain is DVKVTQSSRYLVKRTGEKVFLECVQDMDHENMFWYRQDPGLGLRLIYFSYDVKMKEKGDIPEGYSVSREKKERFSLILESASTNQTSMYLCASSLAGVGTDTQYFGPGTRLTVL.

This rearrangement joins TRBV6-1 to TRBJ2-2; 9 bases agree with TRBD2. Germline V gene data show CDR1 as MNHNS and CDR2 as SASEGT. V was clipped by 2 bases and J by 7 bases; unmatched bases: 5. The CDR3 length is 15 residues. This CDR3 is CASSELAGTNGELFF. The CDR3 nucleotides are TGTGCCAGCAGTGAACTAGCGGGGACCAACGGGGAGCTGTTTTTT.

The V call is TRBV29-1, the J call TRBJ1-2; weak D call: TRBD1 (6 bases). Germline CDR1 is SQVTM and CDR2 is ANQGSEA. The V gene lost 5 bases and the J gene lost 6 bases, with 22 bases spanning the gap. The CDR3 has 15 residues. CDR3 DNA sequence: TGCAGCGTTCTAGGGGGAAACGGACGTTTCGATGGCTACACCTTC. It codes for CSVLGGNGRFDGYTF.

The chain uses TRBV28 and TRBJ2-7; TRBD1 is a possible D gene (5 bases). Looked up from germline, CDR1 is MDHEN and CDR2 is SYDVKM. Trimming shortened V by 5 bases and J by 3 bases, and 17 bases separated the two germline ends. CDR3 length: 15 residues. The DNA of the CDR3 is TGTGCCAGCAGTCAGTGGGCAGGGAAGTTCTACGAGCAGTACTTC. Translated, it gives CASSQWAGKFYEQYF.

The chain links TRBV28 to TRBJ2-2, with D possibly matching TRBD2 (6 bases). Looked up from germline, CDR1 is MDHEN and CDR2 is SYDVKM. The CDR3 sequence is 14 residues long. V was clipped by 5 bases and J by 2 bases, with 9 bases between them. CDR3 in amino acids: CASSHSGNTGELFF. In nucleotides, the CDR3 is TGTGCCAGCAGTCATAGCGGTAACACCGGGGAGCTGTTTTTT.

The V gene is TRBV19, the J gene TRBJ2-1, with a weak D call TRBD1 (6 bases). The CDR3 consists of 15 residues. Germline CDR1 reads LNHDA; CDR2 reads SQIVND (reference sequence). V dropped 5 bases and J dropped 5 bases, with 16 bases sitting between them. CDR3 in DNA: TGTGCCAGTAGTCCACCTGGGGGACACCACAATGAGCAGTTCTTC. This translates into CASSPPGGHHNEQFF.

This clone was recorded a few times. V usage is TRBV18 and J usage is TRBJ2-1; D is unclear. This CDR3 is 13 amino acids long. Trimming took off 4 bases at V and 9 bases at J, with 13 bases between the two ends. Per germline, CDR1 KGHSH and CDR2 LQKENI. The CDR3 nucleotides read TGTGCCAGCTCACTTGCGGCGGAGACTGAGCAGTTCTTC. It encodes CASSLAAETEQFF.